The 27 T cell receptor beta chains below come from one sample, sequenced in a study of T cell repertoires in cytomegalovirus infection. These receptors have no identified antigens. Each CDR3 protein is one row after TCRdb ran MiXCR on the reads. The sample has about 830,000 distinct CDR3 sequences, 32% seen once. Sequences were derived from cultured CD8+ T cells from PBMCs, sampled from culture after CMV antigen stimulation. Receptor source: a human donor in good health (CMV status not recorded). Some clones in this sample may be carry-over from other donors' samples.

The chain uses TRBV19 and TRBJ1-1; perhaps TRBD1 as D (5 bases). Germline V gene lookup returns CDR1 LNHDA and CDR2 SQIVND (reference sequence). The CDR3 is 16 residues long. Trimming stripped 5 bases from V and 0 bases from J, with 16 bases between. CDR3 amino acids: CASSPGLLAMNTEAFF. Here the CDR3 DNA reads TGTGCCAGTAGTCCGGGACTTCTGGCGATGAACACTGAAGCTTTCTTT.

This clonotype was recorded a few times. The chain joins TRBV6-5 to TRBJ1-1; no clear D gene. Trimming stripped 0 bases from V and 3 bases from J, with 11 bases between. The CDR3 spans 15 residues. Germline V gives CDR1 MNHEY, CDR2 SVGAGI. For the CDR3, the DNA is TGTGCCAGCAGTTACTCGTACAGCCTCCACACTGAAGCTTTCTTT. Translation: CASSYSYSLHTEAFF.

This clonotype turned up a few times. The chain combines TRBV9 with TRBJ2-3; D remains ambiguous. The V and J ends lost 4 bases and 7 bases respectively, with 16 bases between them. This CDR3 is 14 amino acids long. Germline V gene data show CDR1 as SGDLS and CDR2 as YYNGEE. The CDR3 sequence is CASSPPIDENTQYF. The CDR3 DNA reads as TGTGCCAGCAGCCCTCCCATAGATGAGAATACGCAGTATTTT.

The CDR3 loop reads CASSNRIRGSSSTDTQYF. For the CDR3, the DNA is TGTGCCAGCAGCAACCGCATTAGGGGGTCCTCTAGCACAGATACGCAGTATTTT. The chain joins TRBV11-3 to TRBJ2-3; the D gene is possibly TRBD1 (6 bases). Germline loops: CDR1 SGHNT, CDR2 YENEEA. V was shortened by 5 bases and J by 0 bases, with 21 bases between the two germline ends. This CDR3 comprises 18 residues.

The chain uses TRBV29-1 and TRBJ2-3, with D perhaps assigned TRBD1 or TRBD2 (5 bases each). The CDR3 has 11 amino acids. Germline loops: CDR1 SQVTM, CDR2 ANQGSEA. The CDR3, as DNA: TGCAAATCTCGGGACGGGGATACGCAGTATTTT. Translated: CKSRDGDTQYF.

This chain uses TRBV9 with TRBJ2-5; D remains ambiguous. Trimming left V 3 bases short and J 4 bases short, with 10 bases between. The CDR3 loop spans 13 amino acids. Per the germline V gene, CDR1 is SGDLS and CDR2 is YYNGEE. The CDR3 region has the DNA TGTGCCAGCAGCGGACGAAAGGGAGAGACCCAGTACTTC. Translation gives CASSGRKGETQYF.

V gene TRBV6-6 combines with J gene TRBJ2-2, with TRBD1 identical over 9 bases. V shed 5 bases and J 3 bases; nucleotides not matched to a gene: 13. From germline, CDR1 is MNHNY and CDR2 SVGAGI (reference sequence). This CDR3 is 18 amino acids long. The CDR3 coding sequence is TGTGCCAGCAGTCTCATCCCGGGACAGGGACTCCACACCGGGGAGCTGTTTTTT. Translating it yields CASSLIPGQGLHTGELFF.

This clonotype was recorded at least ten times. CDR3 sequence reads: CASSAGRLNYGYTF. CDR3 bases: TGTGCCAGCAGCGCAGGACGGCTTAACTATGGCTACACCTTC. The chain has TRBV28 and TRBJ1-2; D unclear. Germline CDR1 reads MDHEN; CDR2 reads SYDVKM. V was clipped by 6 bases and J by 1 base, with 12 bases between them. This CDR3 region has 14 residues.

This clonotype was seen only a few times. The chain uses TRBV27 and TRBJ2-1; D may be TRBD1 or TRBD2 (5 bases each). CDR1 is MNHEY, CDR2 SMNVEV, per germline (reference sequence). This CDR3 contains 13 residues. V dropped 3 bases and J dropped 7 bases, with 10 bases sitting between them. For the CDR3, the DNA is TGTGCCAGCAGTTTTCCAGGGACGAATGAGCAGTTCTTC. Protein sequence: CASSFPGTNEQFF.

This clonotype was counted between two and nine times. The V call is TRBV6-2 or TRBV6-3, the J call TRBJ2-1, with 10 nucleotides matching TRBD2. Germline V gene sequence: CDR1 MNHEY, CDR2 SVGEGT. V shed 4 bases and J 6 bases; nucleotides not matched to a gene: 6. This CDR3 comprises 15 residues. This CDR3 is CASSSLAGAPNEQFF. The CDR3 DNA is TGTGCCAGCAGTTCGCTAGCGGGGGCCCCCAATGAGCAGTTCTTC.

This chain's CDR3 is CASSEFVTGWETQYF. CDR3 bases: TGTGCCAGCAGTGAATTCGTGACAGGGTGGGAGACCCAGTACTTC. V usage is TRBV25-1 and J usage is TRBJ2-5; TRBD1 agrees at 7 bases. This CDR3 has 15 residues. Germline V gene sequence: CDR1 MGHDK, CDR2 SYGVNS. Trimming took 1 base from V and 5 from J; bases not matched to a gene: 7.

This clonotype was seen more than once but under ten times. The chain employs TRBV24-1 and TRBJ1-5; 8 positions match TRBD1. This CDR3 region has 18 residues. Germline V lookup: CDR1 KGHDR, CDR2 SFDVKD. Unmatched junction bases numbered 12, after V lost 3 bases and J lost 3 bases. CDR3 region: CATSDTPDRVQTNQPQHF. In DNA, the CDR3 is TGTGCCACCAGTGATACCCCGGACAGGGTTCAAACCAATCAGCCCCAGCATTTT.

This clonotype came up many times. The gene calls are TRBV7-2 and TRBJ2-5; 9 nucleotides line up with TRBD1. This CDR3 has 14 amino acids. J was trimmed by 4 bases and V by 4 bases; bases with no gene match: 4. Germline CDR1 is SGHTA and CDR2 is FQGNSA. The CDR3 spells CASSSPDRGETQYF. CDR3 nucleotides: TGTGCCAGCAGCTCCCCGGACAGGGGAGAGACCCAGTACTTC.

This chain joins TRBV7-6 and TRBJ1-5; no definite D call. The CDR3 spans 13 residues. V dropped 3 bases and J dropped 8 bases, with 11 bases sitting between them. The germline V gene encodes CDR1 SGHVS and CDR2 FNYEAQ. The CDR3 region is CASSFQVGEPQHF. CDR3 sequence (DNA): TGTGCCAGCAGCTTTCAGGTTGGGGAGCCCCAGCATTTT.

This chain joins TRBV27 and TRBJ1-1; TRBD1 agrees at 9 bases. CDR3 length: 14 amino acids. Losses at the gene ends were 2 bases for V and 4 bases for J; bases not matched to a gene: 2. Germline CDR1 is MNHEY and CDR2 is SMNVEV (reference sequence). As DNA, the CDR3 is TGTGCCAGCAGTTTACAGACAGGGGGCACTGAAGCTTTCTTT. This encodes CASSLQTGGTEAFF.

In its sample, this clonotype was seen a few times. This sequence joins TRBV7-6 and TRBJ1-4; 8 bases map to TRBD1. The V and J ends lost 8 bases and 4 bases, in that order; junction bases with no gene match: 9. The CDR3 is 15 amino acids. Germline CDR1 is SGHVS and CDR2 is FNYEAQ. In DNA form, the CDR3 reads TGTGCCAGCGGAGGGGAGGACAGGGATAATGAAAAACTGTTTTTT. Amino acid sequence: CASGGEDRDNEKLFF.

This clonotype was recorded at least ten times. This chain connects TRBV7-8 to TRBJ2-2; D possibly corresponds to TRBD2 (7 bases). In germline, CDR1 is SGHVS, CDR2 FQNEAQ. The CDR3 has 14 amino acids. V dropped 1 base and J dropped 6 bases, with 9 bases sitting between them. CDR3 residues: CASSLDGGPGELFF. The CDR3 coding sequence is TGTGCCAGCAGCTTAGACGGGGGGCCCGGGGAGCTGTTTTTT.

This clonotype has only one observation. The CDR3 region is CASSRGTGFSYEQYF. CDR3 in DNA: TGCGCCAGCAGCCGTGGGACAGGATTTTCCTACGAGCAGTACTTC. The chain links TRBV4-1 to TRBJ2-7, with 8 bases lining up with TRBD1. CDR3 length equals 15 residues. Germline lookup yields CDR1 MGHRA and CDR2 YSYEKL. Losses at the gene ends were 4 bases for V and 1 base for J; bases not matched to a gene: 6.

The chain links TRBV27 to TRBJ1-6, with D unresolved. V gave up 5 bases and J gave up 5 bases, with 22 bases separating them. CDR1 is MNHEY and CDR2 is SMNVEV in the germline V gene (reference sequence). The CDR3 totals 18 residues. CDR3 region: CASSPFPPRAVDNSPLHF. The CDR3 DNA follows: TGTGCCAGCAGTCCCTTCCCGCCGAGGGCAGTAGATAATTCACCCCTCCACTTT.

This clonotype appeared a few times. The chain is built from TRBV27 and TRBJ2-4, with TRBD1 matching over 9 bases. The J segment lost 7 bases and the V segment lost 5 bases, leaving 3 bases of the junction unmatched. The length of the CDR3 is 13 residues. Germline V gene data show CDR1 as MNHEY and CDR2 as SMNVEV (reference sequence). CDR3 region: CASSVGQGNIQYF. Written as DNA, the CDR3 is TGTGCCAGCAGTGTAGGACAGGGGAACATTCAGTACTTC.

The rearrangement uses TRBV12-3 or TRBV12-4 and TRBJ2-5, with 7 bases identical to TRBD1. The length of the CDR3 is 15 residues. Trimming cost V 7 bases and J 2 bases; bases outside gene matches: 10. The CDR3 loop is CASTRTGGSQETQYF. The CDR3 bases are TGTGCCAGCACTAGGACAGGCGGTAGTCAAGAGACCCAGTACTTC.

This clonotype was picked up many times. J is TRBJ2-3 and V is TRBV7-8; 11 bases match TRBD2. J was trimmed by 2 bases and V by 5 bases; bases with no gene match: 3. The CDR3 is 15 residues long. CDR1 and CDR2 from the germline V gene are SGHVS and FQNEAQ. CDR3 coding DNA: TGTGCCAGCAGCCCACTAGCGGGGGTCACAGATACGCAGTATTTT. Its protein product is CASSPLAGVTDTQYF.

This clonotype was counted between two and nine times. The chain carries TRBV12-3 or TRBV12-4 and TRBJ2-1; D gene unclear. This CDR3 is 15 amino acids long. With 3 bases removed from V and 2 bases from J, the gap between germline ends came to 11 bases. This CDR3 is CASSLGGPTYNEQFF. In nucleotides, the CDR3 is TGTGCCAGCAGTTTGGGTGGGCCTACCTACAATGAGCAGTTCTTC.

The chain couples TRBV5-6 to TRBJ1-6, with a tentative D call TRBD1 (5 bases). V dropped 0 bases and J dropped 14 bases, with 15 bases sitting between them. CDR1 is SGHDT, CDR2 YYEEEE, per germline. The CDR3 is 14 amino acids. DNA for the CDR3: TGTGCCAGCAGCTTGGGTGGACACCTACTTACCCTCCACTTT. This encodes CASSLGGHLLTLHF.

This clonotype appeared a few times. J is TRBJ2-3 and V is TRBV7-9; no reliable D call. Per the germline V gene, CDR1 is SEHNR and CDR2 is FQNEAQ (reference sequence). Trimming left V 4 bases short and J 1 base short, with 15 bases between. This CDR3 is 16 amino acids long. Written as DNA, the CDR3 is TGTGCCAGCAGCTCCGTAGTACTAACGGGCACAGATACGCAGTATTTT. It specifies CASSSVVLTGTDTQYF. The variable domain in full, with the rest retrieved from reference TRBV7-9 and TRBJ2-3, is DTGVSQNPRHKITKRGQNVTFRCDPISEHNRLYWYRQTLGQGPEFLTYFQNEAQLEKSRLLSDRFSAERPKGSFSTLEIQRTEQGDSAMYLCASSSVVLTGTDTQYFGPGTRLTVL.

For the CDR3, the DNA is TGTGCCAGCAGGGAGCCAGGGGCTGAGCAGTTCTTC. As protein: CASREPGAEQFF. The V and J genes are TRBV7-2 and TRBJ2-1, with D perhaps TRBD1 (6 bases). The CDR3 is 12 residues long. CDR1 is SGHTA and CDR2 is FQGNSA in the germline V gene. The germline V and J ends were trimmed by 6 bases and 9 bases, with 12 bases remaining between them.

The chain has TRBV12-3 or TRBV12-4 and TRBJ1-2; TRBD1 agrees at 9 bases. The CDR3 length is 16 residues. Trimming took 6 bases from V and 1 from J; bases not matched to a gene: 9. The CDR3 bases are TGTGCCAGCAGGGGATGGACAGGGGAACTTAACTATGGCTACACCTTC. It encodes CASRGWTGELNYGYTF.